This T cell receptor beta chain was sequenced for a study of cytomegalovirus exposure and HLA in healthy donors. Findings and caveats of the study: A few of the chains that were CMV-associated were confirmed in vitro to be specific for CMV antigens.

Regarding this clone: Its specificity is unknown.

Both 60 Vbeta primers and 13 Jbeta primers went into the PCR. Profiled with immunoSEQ multiplex PCR; TCRdb holds only in-frame clones, not every one. The sample lists fewer than 25,000 clones, around 77% occurring once. The sequence was collected from a man aged 55 to 69 in good health and CMV-seronegative. Sequences were obtained from PBMCs.

CDR3 coding DNA: TGTGCCAGCGGGAGGACAGGGATTAGCGAGCAGTACTTC. Its protein is CASGRTGISEQYF. The chain uses TRBV2 and TRBJ2-7, with 8 nucleotides matching TRBD1. Germline V CDR1 and CDR2: SNHLY, FYNNEI. This CDR3 is 13 amino acids long. V shed 8 bases, J shed 6 bases, and the junction held 9 bases outside the gene matches. Supplemented by reference TRBV2 and TRBJ2-7, the full variable domain reads EPEVTQTPSHQVTQMGQEVILRCVPISNHLYFYWYRQILGQKVEFLVSFYNNEISEKSEIFDDQFSVERPDGSNFTLKIRSTKLEDSAMYFCASGRTGISEQYFGPGTRLTVT.